This paragraph reports one T cell receptor (beta chain). Per germline, CDR1 SGHDN and CDR2 FVKESK. The germline V and J ends were trimmed by 0 bases and 7 bases, with 9 bases remaining between them. The CDR3 has 13 amino acids. Produced via immunoSEQ multiplex PCR; TCRdb's table is partial and in-frame only. Here the sample spans approximately 100,000 clones, about 89% being singletons. The sample originates from a study of T cell responses to AZD1222 COVID-19 vaccine. The chain employs TRBV14 and TRBJ2-5; no clear D. The sample consisted of peripheral blood, taken on day 0 of AZD1222 vaccination. This receptor was taken from an adult in good health. The CDR3 DNA sequence: TGTGCCAGCAGCCAAGATGTTGCAGGGACCCAGTACTTC. This codes for CASSQDVAGTQYF.